Included here is one T cell receptor (beta chain) sequence, with context. These data originate in a study of blood T cell repertoires in COVID-19. V lost 6 bases, J lost 7 bases, and 6 bases stayed unmatched. This CDR3 contains 13 residues. Germline CDR1 LNHNV, CDR2 YYDKDF (reference sequence). Clones were sequenced by immunoSEQ multiplex PCR, and TCRdb holds only the in-frame ones, with some missing. Of hundreds of thousands of clones in the sample, around 88% are singletons; the top ten hold about 6.7%. This clonotype was obtained from a woman in her twenties or thirties with COVID-19, enrolled during active disease. V and J are TRBV15 and TRBJ2-4; 7 bases align to TRBD2. Sequenced input: peripheral blood. The CDR3 DNA reads TGTGCCACCAGAATTAGGGGAGGGAACATTCAGTACTTC. Translated, it gives CATRIRGGNIQYF.